What follows are 32 T cell receptor beta chains derived from one specimen sequenced in a study of blood T cells in healthy people across ages. Using a J-beta primer mix together with a sample-barcoded 5' primer, a second PCR was run for about 6 to 12 cycles. TCRdb independently ran MiXCR on the 5' RACE reads; one entry per CDR3 protein. The repertoire holds hundreds of thousands of distinct CDR3 sequences, with roughly two fifths as singletons. Input material: blood. The receptors here all came from a man older than 75 in good health.

This clonotype was counted a few times. This chain connects TRBV12-3 or TRBV12-4 to TRBJ1-2; D unclear. Trimming pared 1 base from V and 8 bases from J, leaving 11 bases between. The CDR3 loop spans 13 amino acids. CDR3 DNA: TGTGCCAGCAGTTTAGGGGATTCGAGCGGCTACACCTTC. Translated, it gives CASSLGDSSGYTF.

J is TRBJ2-7 and V is TRBV6-5, with 9 bases lining up with TRBD1. V lost 1 base to trimming and J lost 5 bases; unmatched junction nucleotides: 6. The CDR3 extends over 15 amino acids. Germline-derived CDR1 and CDR2 are MNHEY and SVGAGI. CDR3 amino acids: CASSYYGTGLNEQYF. The CDR3 bases are TGTGCCAGCAGTTACTACGGGACAGGGCTGAACGAGCAGTACTTC.

J is TRBJ2-6 and V is TRBV11-3; tentatively, D is TRBD1 or TRBD2 (5 bases each). The length of the CDR3 is 16 residues. V was cut by 2 bases and J by 4 bases, with 12 bases left in between. Per germline, CDR1 SGHNT and CDR2 YENEEA. The CDR3 bases are TGTGCCAGCAGCTTAAAATCCGGGGCCGGGGCCAACGTCCTGACTTTC. Protein product: CASSLKSGAGANVLTF.

J is TRBJ2-2 and V is TRBV2; D tentatively reads TRBD1 or TRBD2 (5 bases each). This CDR3 contains 15 residues. Germline assignment: CDR1 SNHLY and CDR2 FYNNEI. Trimming stripped 9 bases from V and 1 base from J, with 15 bases between. CDR3 DNA: TGTGCCAGGGGGGTGCTCTCCGGGAACACCGGGGAGCTGTTTTTT. The encoded protein is CARGVLSGNTGELFF.

The chain is built from TRBV7-2 and TRBJ1-1; 11 positions match TRBD1. The V gene's germline CDR1 is SGHTA and CDR2 FQGNSA. The CDR3 length is 16 residues. V shed 3 bases and J 5 bases; nucleotides not matched to a gene: 8. In DNA form, the CDR3 reads TGTGCCAGCAGCTTTACCGGACAGGGGGCGAGTACTGAAGCTTTCTTT. Amino acid sequence: CASSFTGQGASTEAFF.

The chain is built from TRBV7-9 and TRBJ1-2; unclear D gene. Trimming took off 1 base at V and 2 bases at J, with 26 bases between the two ends. The CDR3 is 20 residues long. CDR1 is SEHNR and CDR2 is FQNEAQ in the germline V gene (reference sequence). For the CDR3, the DNA is TGTGCCAGCAGCTTAGACGGGTGGTGGGCGCGGCAGTCAAAAAACTATGGCTACACCTTC. Protein: CASSLDGWWARQSKNYGYTF.

The chain has TRBV6-1 and TRBJ2-1; no firm D call. With the DNA end fitting TRBJ2-7 better, the J assignment may be wrong. This CDR3 is built from 14 residues. The germline gives CDR1 MNHNS, CDR2 SASEGT. The CDR3 nucleotides are TGTGCCAGCAGTGGAACAGCCTTCTACAATGAGCAGTACTTC. The encoded protein is CASSGTAFYNEQYF.

This clonotype was picked up a small number of times. The V and J genes are TRBV9 and TRBJ2-5; tentatively, D is TRBD1 (6 bases). Germline CDR1 reads SGDLS; CDR2 reads YYNGEE. CDR3 length equals 16 residues. V was clipped by 0 bases and J by 2 bases, with 14 bases between them. The CDR3 here is CASSVVPTGIQETQYF. Here the CDR3 DNA reads TGTGCCAGCAGCGTAGTCCCTACAGGGATACAAGAGACCCAGTACTTC.

This clonotype was seen more than once but under ten times. V and J are TRBV28 and TRBJ2-1, with D tentatively TRBD1 (5 bases). The CDR3 contains 12 residues. CDR1 MDHEN and CDR2 SYDVKM come from the germline V gene. V shed 7 bases and J shed 12 bases, with 16 bases lying between them. The CDR3 sequence: CASNRQPSGQFF. The CDR3 DNA reads as TGTGCCAGCAACCGACAGCCCTCAGGGCAGTTCTTC.

V gene TRBV20-1 combines with J gene TRBJ1-5; 8 nucleotides agree with TRBD1. Trimming cost V 5 bases and J 1 base; bases outside gene matches: 7. This CDR3 contains 15 residues. In germline, CDR1 is DFQATT, CDR2 SNEGSKA (reference sequence). For the CDR3, the DNA is TGCAGTGCTGTCCAGGGGGCGAGAAGCAATCAGCCCCAGCATTTT. This sequence encodes CSAVQGARSNQPQHF.

CDR3 nucleotide sequence: TGCAGCGTTCGACAGGGTTACACTGAAGCTTTCTTT. As protein: CSVRQGYTEAFF. The chain carries TRBV29-1 and TRBJ1-1; TRBD1 agrees at 7 bases. CDR1 is SQVTM, CDR2 ANQGSEA, per germline. V lost 5 bases and J lost 3; bases outside the gene matches: 3. This CDR3 has 12 amino acids.

This clonotype was detected a few times. The rearrangement uses TRBV7-2 and TRBJ1-6; 9 nucleotides match TRBD1. Germline values: CDR1 SGHTA, CDR2 FQGNSA. The junction had 8 bases not matched to a gene; V was cut back by 6 bases and J by 8 bases. The CDR3 sequence is 15 residues long. Written as DNA, the CDR3 is TGTGCCAGCAGGCCGGGACAGGGAGTCTATTCACCCCTCCACTTT. Its translation: CASRPGQGVYSPLHF.

This clonotype was counted only a few times. The rearrangement links TRBV7-2 to TRBJ1-1; D unresolved. The CDR3 runs to 14 residues. Trimming pared 3 bases from V and 5 bases from J, leaving 13 bases between. The germline gives CDR1 SGHTA, CDR2 FQGNSA. The CDR3 is CASSLDTRRTEAFF. The CDR3 DNA sequence: TGTGCCAGCAGCTTGGATACCCGTAGGACTGAAGCTTTCTTT.

This clonotype was counted at least ten times. The chain uses TRBV20-1 and TRBJ2-1; D gene unclear. The V and J ends lost 3 bases and 0 bases respectively, with 6 bases between them. The CDR3 runs to 13 residues. Germline V lookup: CDR1 DFQATT, CDR2 SNEGSKA (reference sequence). The CDR3 sequence is CSASRSSYNEQFF. In DNA, the CDR3 is TGCAGTGCTAGCAGGAGCTCCTACAATGAGCAGTTCTTC.

The chain links TRBV14 to TRBJ2-1; TRBD2 matches at 9 bases. The CDR3 length is 16 residues. The junction had 11 bases not matched to a gene; V was cut back by 4 bases and J by 7 bases. Germline assignment: CDR1 SGHDN and CDR2 FVKESK. The CDR3: CASSLLASGVWNEQFF. Here the CDR3 DNA reads TGTGCCAGCAGCCTCTTAGCTAGCGGGGTCTGGAATGAGCAGTTCTTC.

This clonotype occurred a few times. Mismatch with germline at one junction end may stem from a read error. This chain links TRBV7-2 with TRBJ2-5; TRBD1 matches 9 bases. Germline CDR1 is SGHTA and CDR2 is FQGNSA. The CDR3 has 16 amino acids. As DNA, the CDR3 is TGTGCCAACAGCTTACGGCTCTACAGGGGGCAGGAGACCCAGTACTTC. As protein: CANSLRLYRGQETQYF.

Points on this clonotype: At one end, the junction sequence differs from germline, possibly due to a read error. The V and J genes are TRBV30 and TRBJ1-5; 8 nucleotides agree with TRBD1. This CDR3 has 15 residues. Per the germline V gene, CDR1 is GTSNPN and CDR2 is SVGIG (reference sequence). CDR3 bases: TGTGCCCGGAGTGTAGGGAGACAGGGGAATCAGCCCCAGCATTTT. This codes for CARSVGRQGNQPQHF.

The chain is built from TRBV20-1 and TRBJ2-7; maybe TRBD1 (5 bases). The J call may be wrong; the DNA end is better matched by TRBJ2-5. The CDR3 is made up of 13 amino acids. CDR1 and CDR2 (germline): DFQATT, SNEGSKA (reference sequence). The DNA for the CDR3 is TGCAGTGCTAGTAAAGGGGTGAGGGAGACCCAGTACTTC. This translates into CSASKGVRETQYF.

The table lists this clonotype with a few counts. The genes are TRBV20-1 and TRBJ2-7; TRBD2 matches 10 bases. Germline V gene sequence: CDR1 DFQATT, CDR2 SNEGSKA (reference sequence). Unmatched junction bases numbered 14, after V lost 5 bases and J lost 7 bases. This CDR3 is built from 15 residues. CDR3 sequence reads: CSAPGPAGGPNEQYF. In DNA, the CDR3 is TGCAGTGCTCCCGGCCCAGCGGGAGGGCCTAATGAGCAGTACTTC.

This clonotype was observed a few times. The gene calls are TRBV6-2 or TRBV6-3 and TRBJ1-5, with a weak D call TRBD1 (5 bases). The CDR3 has 14 residues. Germline CDR1 reads MNHEY; CDR2 reads SVGEGT. V dropped 7 bases and J dropped 4 bases, with 14 bases sitting between them. This CDR3 reads CASNTGLRNQPQHF. CDR3 DNA: TGTGCCAGCAATACGGGACTCAGAAATCAGCCCCAGCATTTT.

This rearrangement joins TRBV6-2 or TRBV6-3 to TRBJ2-3; 15 bases are shared with TRBD2. Germline assignment: CDR1 MNHEY and CDR2 SVGEGT. This CDR3 spans 17 amino acids. Losses at the gene ends were 6 bases for V and 2 bases for J; bases not matched to a gene: 6. CDR3 sequence (DNA): TGTGCCAGCAGCTCGGGACTAGCGGGGGGCAACACAGATACGCAGTATTTT. Its translation: CASSSGLAGGNTDTQYF.

This clonotype appeared a few times. This rearrangement joins TRBV20-1 to TRBJ2-6; D is uncertain. V lost 5 bases to trimming and J lost 4 bases, with 9 bases between them. The CDR3 consists of 13 residues. Germline CDR1 is DFQATT and CDR2 is SNEGSKA (reference sequence). The CDR3 DNA sequence: TGCAGTGCTCCCACTCTGGGGGCCAACGTCCTGACTTTC. Its translation: CSAPTLGANVLTF.

This clonotype showed up just a few times. This rearrangement joins TRBV20-1 to TRBJ2-5; D is unclear. Per the germline V gene, CDR1 is DFQATT and CDR2 is SNEGSKA (reference sequence). Trimming removed 5 bases at V and 5 bases at J, with 9 bases between. This CDR3 region has 11 residues. CDR3 bases: TGCAGTGCTGGGAAAAGCGAGACCCAGTACTTC. This translates into CSAGKSETQYF.

This chain links TRBV5-1 with TRBJ2-1, with no clear D. The CDR3 spans 15 residues. Trimming took 0 bases from V and 3 from J, leaving 10 bases between them. CDR1 SGHRS and CDR2 YFSETQ come from the germline V gene. The CDR3 coding sequence is TGCGCCAGCAGCTTGGGGTTTAAAAGCTACAATGAGCAGTTCTTC. Its translation: CASSLGFKSYNEQFF.

The chain has TRBV20-1 and TRBJ2-5; 9 nucleotides line up with TRBD1. This CDR3 contains 16 residues. The J segment lost 7 bases and the V segment lost 0 bases, leaving 12 bases of the junction unmatched. The V gene's germline CDR1 is DFQATT and CDR2 SNEGSKA (reference sequence). In DNA, the CDR3 is TGCAGTGCTAGAGATACCGGGACAGGGCTTGGGGGGACCCAGTACTTC. This encodes CSARDTGTGLGGTQYF.

The chain carries TRBV20-1 and TRBJ2-5; D might be TRBD1 (5 bases). CDR3 length: 11 amino acids. Trimming cost V 3 bases and J 5 bases, with 7 bases left between them. Germline V gives CDR1 DFQATT, CDR2 SNEGSKA (reference sequence). In DNA, the CDR3 is TGCAGTGCTAGCCCAGGGGAGACCCAGTACTTC. Translated, it gives CSASPGETQYF.

In this sample, this clonotype turned up a few times. This sequence joins TRBV20-1 and TRBJ2-7; 7 nucleotides line up with TRBD2. Losses at the gene ends were 0 bases for V and 10 bases for J; bases not matched to a gene: 6. The CDR3 consists of 12 residues. Germline lookup yields CDR1 DFQATT and CDR2 SNEGSKA (reference sequence). The CDR3 reads CSARDRGRVQYF. For the CDR3, the DNA is TGCAGTGCTAGAGATCGTGGGAGGGTTCAGTACTTC.

The rearrangement joins TRBV20-1 to TRBJ2-3; D perhaps matches TRBD2 (6 bases). V was clipped by 3 bases and J by 3 bases, with 13 bases between them. Germline lookup yields CDR1 DFQATT and CDR2 SNEGSKA (reference sequence). CDR3 length equals 14 residues. In nucleotides, the CDR3 is TGCAGTGCTAGGAGGAGGGGTAGAACAGATACGCAGTATTTT. Its translation: CSARRRGRTDTQYF.

J is TRBJ2-5 and V is TRBV3-1; possible D gene TRBD1, 6 bases. The CDR3 has 13 amino acids. Trimming left V 2 bases short and J 3 bases short, with 7 bases between. Germline-derived CDR1 and CDR2 are LGHDT and YNNKEL (reference sequence). CDR3: CASSQNREETQYF. The CDR3 DNA reads as TGTGCCAGCAGCCAAAACAGGGAAGAGACCCAGTACTTC.

This clonotype came up a few times. CDR3 loop: CASSPHTLAAGQETQYF. CDR3 DNA sequence: TGTGCCAGCAGTCCCCACACCCTAGCGGCCGGCCAAGAGACCCAGTACTTC. The chain is built from TRBV6-2 or TRBV6-3 and TRBJ2-5; the match to TRBD2 covers 7 bases. The CDR3 spans 17 residues. Germline CDR1 and CDR2: MNHEY and SVGEGT. V lost 5 bases and J lost 1; bases outside the gene matches: 13.

This clonotype appeared a few times. This chain connects TRBV5-1 to TRBJ2-7; TRBD1 aligns across 9 bases. The J segment lost 3 bases and the V segment lost 4 bases, leaving 8 bases of the junction unmatched. This CDR3 has 15 amino acids. Germline values: CDR1 SGHRS, CDR2 YFSETQ. CDR3 DNA: TGCGCCAGCAGCCTCCTCGGGACAGGGCACTACGAGCAGTACTTC. Translated: CASSLLGTGHYEQYF. The full variable domain, rest sourced from reference TRBV5-1 and TRBJ2-7, is KAGVTQTPRYLIKTRGQQVTLSCSPISGHRSVSWYQQTPGQGLQFLFEYFSETQRNKGNFPGRFSGRQFSNSRSEMNVSTLELGDSALYLCASSLLGTGHYEQYFGPGTRLTVT.

There are a few counts of this clonotype. J is TRBJ2-3 and V is TRBV27, with D uncertain. The CDR3 is 13 residues long. With 3 bases removed from V and 2 bases from J, the gap between germline ends came to 6 bases. CDR1 MNHEY and CDR2 SMNVEV come from the germline V gene (reference sequence). CDR3 residues: CASSFTITDTQYF. The CDR3 DNA is TGTGCCAGCAGTTTTACGATCACAGATACGCAGTATTTT.